The 26 T cell receptor beta chains below were found in one sample sequenced in a study of early T cells in non-severe SARS-CoV-2 infection. TCRdb analysed the 5' RACE reads with MiXCR anew, one entry per CDR3 protein. The sample holds approximately 30,000 distinct CDR3 sequences, roughly 6.6% seen once. The sample taken for sequencing was whole blood. The receptors originated from an adult who was a healthcare worker with PCR-confirmed SARS-CoV-2 infection or an uninfected control (not recorded which).

This clonotype was detected ten times or more. This CDR3 is CASTPSWGSGTDTQYF. CDR3 DNA: TGTGCCAGCACCCCCTCTTGGGGGAGTGGCACAGATACGCAGTATTTT. This chain connects TRBV9 to TRBJ2-3; D is perhaps TRBD1 or TRBD2 (5 bases each). From germline, CDR1 is SGDLS and CDR2 YYNGEE. V was shortened by 6 bases and J by 1 base, with 18 bases between the two germline ends. The CDR3 has 16 residues.

This clonotype was detected many times. The chain is built from TRBV9 and TRBJ2-1; 7 nucleotides align to TRBD1. V trimming: 0 bases; J trimming: 9 bases; junction bases outside the gene matches: 3. Germline CDR1 and CDR2: SGDLS and YYNGEE. This CDR3 spans 13 amino acids. The CDR3 region is CASSVGGGSEQFF. In DNA, the CDR3 is TGTGCCAGCAGCGTAGGAGGGGGCAGTGAGCAGTTCTTC. The whole variable domain, filled in from reference TRBV9 and TRBJ2-1, reads DSGVTQTPKHLITATGQRVTLRCSPRSGDLSVYWYQQSLDQGLQFLIQYYNGEERAKGNILERFSAQQFPDLHSELNLSSLELGDSALYFCASSVGGGSEQFFGPGTRLTVL.

The chain couples TRBV29-1 to TRBJ2-7; D unresolved. The germline V gene encodes CDR1 SQVTM and CDR2 ANQGSEA. Trimming left V 6 bases short and J 5 bases short, with 17 bases between. This CDR3 is built from 13 residues. As DNA, the CDR3 is TGCAGCGTCCTGAGACCTAGTGGGGACGAGCAGTACTTC. It translates to CSVLRPSGDEQYF.

In its sample, this clonotype was seen a few times. The chain is built from TRBV27 and TRBJ2-1; D gene unclear. CDR1 is MNHEY and CDR2 is SMNVEV in the germline V gene (reference sequence). This CDR3 has 11 residues. The ends were cut back, 3 bases at V and 11 bases at J, with 8 bases in the middle. The CDR3 loop reads CASSFYNKQFF. CDR3 coding DNA: TGTGCCAGCAGTTTTTATAATAAGCAGTTCTTC.

This clonotype was counted between two and nine times. Written as DNA, the CDR3 is TGTGCCAGCAGTTTAGGGCAGTTGTCGATCTACGAGCAGTACTTC. It yields the protein CASSLGQLSIYEQYF. The V gene is TRBV28, the J gene TRBJ2-7, with unresolved D. V lost 2 bases and J lost 3, with 14 bases in between. The CDR3 loop spans 15 amino acids. Germline CDR1 and CDR2: MDHEN and SYDVKM.

This clonotype was observed at least ten times. The CDR3 DNA reads TGTGCCAGCAGCTTATCCCAAGGCAGCACTGAAGCTTTCTTT. It translates to CASSLSQGSTEAFF. The J gene is TRBJ1-1, the V gene TRBV11-2; no reliable D call. V was trimmed by 2 bases and J by 4 bases, leaving 11 bases between them. Per the germline V gene, CDR1 is SGHAT and CDR2 is FQNNGV. This CDR3 has 14 amino acids.

In this sample, this clonotype turned up many times. This chain links TRBV12-3 or TRBV12-4 with TRBJ2-1; weak D call: TRBD1 (6 bases). V lost 6 bases and J lost 2, with 20 bases in between. The CDR3 extends over 17 amino acids. CDR3 amino acids: CASSPPIDRSPYNEQFF. The CDR3 DNA sequence: TGTGCCAGCAGCCCCCCCATAGACAGGAGCCCCTACAATGAGCAGTTCTTC.

This clonotype is judged medium-sized. The chain carries TRBV20-1 and TRBJ1-2; no firm D call. This CDR3 contains 12 residues. The germline gives CDR1 DFQATT, CDR2 SNEGSKA (reference sequence). Trimming took off 5 bases at V and 2 bases at J, with 9 bases between the two ends. The CDR3, as DNA: TGCAGTGCTGCTCAGCTCAACTATGGCTACACCTTC. Protein product: CSAAQLNYGYTF.

This clonotype was recorded a few times. The V and J genes are TRBV20-1 and TRBJ2-1; TRBD2 matches at 8 bases. Germline CDR1 DFQATT, CDR2 SNEGSKA (reference sequence). The junction had 9 bases not matched to a gene; V was cut back by 4 bases and J by 10 bases. This CDR3 region has 13 residues. In nucleotides, the CDR3 is TGCAGTGCTAAAGGACTAGCTGATCACGAGCAGTTCTTC. It codes for CSAKGLADHEQFF.

In its sample, this clonotype was seen a few times. This chain uses TRBV2 with TRBJ1-4, with D perhaps matching TRBD1 (5 bases). V was cut by 4 bases and J by 4 bases, with 13 bases left in between. This CDR3 is 15 amino acids long. CDR1 and CDR2 from the germline V gene are SNHLY and FYNNEI. The CDR3 DNA reads as TGTGCCAGCAGTGTAGAGGGGTCGGATAATGAAAAACTGTTTTTT. This sequence encodes CASSVEGSDNEKLFF.

The chain combines TRBV9 with TRBJ2-1; 14 positions agree with TRBD2. Germline CDR1 SGDLS, CDR2 YYNGEE. V shed 3 bases and J 8 bases; nucleotides not matched to a gene: 1. This CDR3 contains 14 residues. In DNA form, the CDR3 reads TGTGCCAGCAGCGCGGGACTAGCGGGAGATGAGCAGTTCTTC. Translated, it gives CASSAGLAGDEQFF.

This clonotype was found many times. The chain recombines TRBV29-1 with TRBJ1-6; 12 nucleotides match TRBD1. After removal of 4 bases from V and 10 bases from J, the junction contained 8 bases not matched to a gene. The CDR3 loop spans 15 amino acids. The germline V gene encodes CDR1 SQVTM and CDR2 ANQGSEA. CDR3 bases: TGCAGCGTTGCCACCGGGACAGGGGGCACGTCACCCCTCCACTTT. It specifies CSVATGTGGTSPLHF.

This clonotype was counted many times. V is TRBV7-2 and J is TRBJ2-2; 7 bases are shared with TRBD2. The CDR3 totals 14 residues. Germline V gene data show CDR1 as SGHTA and CDR2 as FQGNSA. With 1 base clipped from V and 8 bases from J, the junction kept 4 bases outside the gene matches. This chain's CDR3 is CASSLEGGSGELFF. The CDR3 coding sequence is TGTGCCAGCAGCTTAGAAGGCGGGAGTGGGGAGCTGTTTTTT.

The chain has TRBV5-1 and TRBJ2-7; D gene unclear. CDR1 is SGHRS, CDR2 YFSETQ, per germline. The CDR3 totals 16 residues. The V gene lost 0 bases and the J gene lost 5 bases, with 18 bases spanning the gap. As DNA, the CDR3 is TGCGCCAGCAGCTTGGAAGCTGGTATTGGGTCCCACGAGCAGTACTTC. Translating it yields CASSLEAGIGSHEQYF.

In this sample, this clonotype turned up many times. The chain joins TRBV28 to TRBJ2-7; TRBD2 matches 9 bases. Trimming removed 7 bases from V and 4 bases from J; junction bases left unmatched: 2. Per germline, CDR1 MDHEN and CDR2 SYDVKM. The CDR3 contains 12 residues. This CDR3 is CASMGLAYEQYF. CDR3 DNA sequence: TGTGCCAGCATGGGACTAGCTTACGAGCAGTACTTC.

This clonotype was found many times. The genes are TRBV12-3 or TRBV12-4 and TRBJ2-6; D uncertain. There are 17 residues in the CDR3. Trimming pared 2 bases from V and 0 bases from J, leaving 11 bases between. CDR3 DNA sequence: TGTGCCAGCAGTTTACTATCCCCGAGCTCTGGGGCCAACGTCCTGACTTTC. It is translated as CASSLLSPSSGANVLTF.

As for this clonotype: This could be a read error, since a much larger clone is one nucleotide away. The V gene is TRBV12-3 or TRBV12-4, the J gene TRBJ2-7; a weak D match, TRBD1 (6 bases). The CDR3 spans 13 residues. The CDR3 nucleotides read TGTGTCAGCGGCAGGACAGAGGTCTACGAGCAGTACTTC. Translating gives CVSGRTEVYEQYF.

There are many counts of this clonotype. The CDR3 loop is CASSQDINGYEQYF. The CDR3 DNA is TGTGCCAGCAGCCAAGATATCAACGGGTACGAGCAGTACTTC. The J gene is TRBJ2-7, the V gene TRBV3-1; D gene uncertain. There are 14 residues in the CDR3. Trimming removed 0 bases at V and 4 bases at J, with 10 bases between. CDR1 LGHDT and CDR2 YNNKEL come from the germline V gene (reference sequence).

The chain employs TRBV28 and TRBJ2-1; D might be TRBD1 (6 bases). This CDR3 region has 14 residues. Germline values: CDR1 MDHEN, CDR2 SYDVKM. V was cut by 5 bases and J by 7 bases, with 15 bases left in between. CDR3 coding DNA: TGTGCCAGCAGTCCGTCCGACAGGATGAATGAGCAGTTCTTC. Amino acids: CASSPSDRMNEQFF.

This clonotype was detected many times. The CDR3 bases are TGTGCCAGCAGCTTCACCGACTTTCACTCCGGGGAGCTGTTTTTT. Protein product: CASSFTDFHSGELFF. The V and J genes are TRBV11-2 and TRBJ2-2; no clear D gene. There are 15 residues in the CDR3. Germline V gene lookup returns CDR1 SGHAT and CDR2 FQNNGV. V was trimmed by 3 bases and J by 6 bases, leaving 14 bases between them.

Many counts were recorded for this clonotype. The chain employs TRBV29-1 and TRBJ2-5, with 12 positions matching TRBD2. Germline V gene sequence: CDR1 SQVTM, CDR2 ANQGSEA. Unmatched junction bases numbered 7, after V lost 4 bases and J lost 4 bases. CDR3 length equals 15 residues. The CDR3 region has the DNA TGCAGCGTTGCCAAACTAGCGGGAGGATCAGAGACCCAGTACTTC. Encoded protein: CSVAKLAGGSETQYF.

This clonotype was observed at least ten times. This chain links TRBV18 with TRBJ1-6, with a tentative D call TRBD1 (5 bases). Germline V gives CDR1 KGHSH, CDR2 LQKENI. Trimming shortened V by 6 bases and J by 7 bases, and 13 bases separated the two germline ends. The CDR3 is 14 residues long. The CDR3 spells CASSPGLTNSPLHF. In DNA, the CDR3 is TGTGCCAGCTCCCCGGGACTAACAAATTCACCCCTCCACTTT. The entire variable domain, with the rest obtained from reference TRBV18 and TRBJ1-6, is as follows: NAGVMQNPRHLVRRRGQEARLRCSPMKGHSHVYWYRQLPEEGLKFMVYLQKENIIDESGMPKERFSAEFPKEGPSILRIQQVVRGDSAAYFCASSPGLTNSPLHFGNGTRLTVT.

This clonotype was seen many times. The chain combines TRBV10-3 with TRBJ2-6; D might be TRBD1 or TRBD2, each matching 5 bases. The germline CDR1 and CDR2 sequences are ENHRY and SYGVKD. V was shortened by 6 bases and J by 3 bases, with 15 bases between the two germline ends. This CDR3 has 16 amino acids. CDR3 region: CAISLEGNGGANVLTF. In DNA form, the CDR3 reads TGTGCCATCAGCCTTGAGGGGAACGGTGGGGCCAACGTCCTGACTTTC.

The V gene is TRBV13, the J gene TRBJ2-4; 7 positions match TRBD1. Germline V lookup: CDR1 PRHDT, CDR2 FYEKMQ (reference sequence). Germline trimming cut 5 bases from V and 4 bases from J; bases unmatched to any gene: 14. The CDR3 sequence is 17 residues long. CDR3: CASSRNTGWDRKNIQYF. The CDR3 region has the DNA TGTGCCAGCAGCCGAAATACGGGCTGGGACAGAAAAAACATTCAGTACTTC.

This clonotype was counted between two and nine times. This chain joins TRBV6-1 and TRBJ1-2, with TRBD1 as a possible D gene (6 bases). The CDR3 covers 13 residues. Germline V gene data show CDR1 as MNHNS and CDR2 as SASEGT. Trimming removed 6 bases at V and 4 bases at J, with 12 bases between. The CDR3 protein is CASRGRGSYGYTF. CDR3 in DNA: TGTGCCAGCAGGGGCAGGGGAAGCTATGGCTACACCTTC.

To note about this clonotype: A junction end diverges from the germline sequence, so it may reflect a read error. The J gene is TRBJ2-1, the V gene TRBV11-2; possibly TRBD2 for D (5 bases). CDR3 length: 11 amino acids. Germline V gene lookup returns CDR1 SGHAT and CDR2 FQNNGV. For the CDR3, the DNA is TGTGCCAGCAGCTTAGTTGGAGGTCCGGTCTTC. Residues: CASSLVGGPVF.